These T cell receptor beta chains were read from a single sample in a study of blood T cell repertoires in COVID-19. The method was immunoSEQ multiplex PCR; TCRdb's version includes in-frame clones alone and lacks a portion of them. Of some 85,000 clones detected, roughly 87% appear once; the ten largest clones hold about 8.1%. Material: peripheral blood. The source of these receptors is a man over 45 with acute or convalescent COVID-19. The CDR3 runs from the conserved cysteine through the conserved F or W. Fields, in order: D gene, V gene, clone size, J gene, CDR3 DNA, CDR3 protein. D genes are given only for firm matches. A clone size is listed for some rows: how often the clone was seen (once, few, many), or a class if it is expanded.

NA	TRBV6-5	NA	TRBJ1-4	TGTGCCAGTAGGAAAGGGGGTTCCGAAAAACTGTTTTTT	CASRKGGSEKLFF
TRBD1	TRBV27	once	TRBJ1-4	TGTGCCAGCAGCCCCGGGACAGGGCCTCCTAATGAAAAACTGTTTTTT	CASSPGTGPPNEKLFF
TRBD1	TRBV6-5	NA	TRBJ1-6	TGTGCCAGCAGAGTGGGACAGGTAAATTCACCCCTCCACTTT	CASRVGQVNSPLHF
TRBD1	TRBV4-1	NA	TRBJ1-1	TGCGCCAGCAGCCAAATCCCGGGACAGCCAAACACTGAAGCTTTCTTT	CASSQIPGQPNTEAFF
NA	TRBV12-3/TRBV12-4	once	TRBJ1-2	TGTGCCAGCAGTTTAGGGAGGGAATATGGCTACACCTTC	CASSLGREYGYTF
NA	TRBV2	NA	TRBJ2-4	TGTGCCAGCAGTGAGAATCCCCCTGGGGGGAGGCTAGCCAAAAACATTCAGTACTTC	CASSENPPGGRLAKNIQYF
NA	TRBV2	few	TRBJ2-2	TGTGCCAGCAGTGTTGGGGCTAGCACCGGGGAGCTGTTTTTT	CASSVGASTGELFF
TRBD1	TRBV19	NA	TRBJ1-2	TGTGCCAGTAGTATAGACCACGACAGGGGTTATGGCTACACCTTC	CASSIDHDRGYGYTF
NA	TRBV5-4	NA	TRBJ2-3	TGTGCCAGCAGCTTGGCCCTGCGGTTTGGCACAGATACGCAGTATTTT	CASSLALRFGTDTQYF
NA	TRBV29-1	once	TRBJ1-3	TGCAGCGCCAGAACTGGAAACACCATATATTTT	CSARTGNTIYF
TRBD2	TRBV18	few	TRBJ2-3	TGTGCCAGCTCACCACCTACTAGCGGGGGGCGCGGTACGCAGTATTTT	CASSPPTSGGRGTQYF
NA	TRBV18	NA	TRBJ1-4	TGTGCCAGCTCACCCCTCCCATGGAGCCCAACTAATGAAAAACTGTTTTTT	CASSPLPWSPTNEKLFF
TRBD1	TRBV19	NA	TRBJ1-6	TGTGCCAGTAGCGCCGGGACAGCACCCCTCCACTTT	CASSAGTAPLHF
TRBD1	TRBV14	NA	TRBJ1-3	TGTGCCAGCAGCCAAAGATCAGGGGGCTCTGGAAACACCATATATTTT	CASSQRSGGSGNTIYF
TRBD2	TRBV5-1	NA	TRBJ2-1	TGCGCCAGCAGCCCTCCGGTAGTAGCGGGGGAAGGTGAGCAGTTCTTC	CASSPPVVAGEGEQFF
NA	TRBV10-1	NA	TRBJ1-2	TGCGCCAACACGAGACAACAGATAATGCGTGGCTACACCTTC	CANTRQQIMRGYTF
NA	TRBV5-1	NA	TRBJ1-2	TGCGCCAGCAGCCCCAGGGACTCTCGGAGCTATGGCTACACCTTC	CASSPRDSRSYGYTF
NA	TRBV3-1/TRBV3-2	NA	TRBJ1-3	TGTGCCAGCAGCCAACTCCGGGGGTTTACTGGAAACACCATATATTTT	CASSQLRGFTGNTIYF
NA	TRBV5-1	NA	TRBJ1-2	TGCGCCAGCAGCCTATCGACTGCTAACTATGGCTACACCTTC	CASSLSTANYGYTF
TRBD1	TRBV5-6	NA	TRBJ1-4	TGTGCCAGCAGCGTGGGACAGGATGGGGAAAAACTGTTTTTT	CASSVGQDGEKLFF
TRBD1	TRBV15	NA	TRBJ1-1	TGTGCCACCAGCAGAGGGGACAGGGACACTGAAGCTTTCTTT	CATSRGDRDTEAFF
TRBD1	TRBV7-7	NA	TRBJ2-2	TGTGCTAGCAGCCCCGGGACAGGGAGGACCGGGGAGCTGTTTTTT	CASSPGTGRTGELFF
NA	TRBV7-9	once	TRBJ1-6	TGTGCCAGCAGCCCCCTGGGAGGGGATTCACCCCTCCACTTT	CASSPLGGDSPLHF
TRBD1	TRBV6-5	NA	TRBJ1-1	TGTGCCAGCAGTTACCCGACAGGGGGAAGGACTGAAGCTTTCTTT	CASSYPTGGRTEAFF
NA	TRBV19	once	TRBJ2-5	TGTGCCAGTAGTATTTCAGGACAAGAGACCCAGTACTTC	CASSISGQETQYF
NA	TRBV2	NA	TRBJ2-7	TGTGCCAGCCACGGACAGAGCCTTGCCTACGAGCAGTACTTC	CASHGQSLAYEQYF
NA	TRBV3-1/TRBV3-2	NA	TRBJ1-1	TGTGCCAGCAGCCAAGCTGTGGGGCGCACTGAAGCTTTCTTT	CASSQAVGRTEAFF
NA	TRBV30	NA	TRBJ1-1	TGTGCCTGGAGTGTAACGAGGGTGAACACTGAAGCTTTCTTT	CAWSVTRVNTEAFF
TRBD1	TRBV5-8	NA	TRBJ2-5	TGTGCCAGCAGCGACAACAGGGGGCCGGCGGGGGAGACCCAGTACTTC	CASSDNRGPAGETQYF
TRBD1	TRBV27	NA	TRBJ1-5	TGTGCCAGCAGCTGGGACAGCACCTTCTTAGCTCAGCCCCAGCATTTT	CASSWDSTFLAQPQHF
NA	TRBV7-2	NA	TRBJ1-1	TGTGCCAGCAGCTTAGGTCAGGGCCCACTTCTGAACACTGAAGCTTTCTTT	CASSLGQGPLLNTEAFF
TRBD1	TRBV7-9	NA	TRBJ1-3	TGTGCCAGCAGCCGAGACAGGGGCTCTGGAAACACCATATATTTT	CASSRDRGSGNTIYF
NA	TRBV5-1	NA	TRBJ1-2	TGCGCCACTTCCCCCATCGACGGGGGGGATGGCTACACCTTC	CATSPIDGGDGYTF
NA	TRBV9	NA	TRBJ2-2	TGTGCCAGCAACGACAGAGACACCGGGGAGCTGTTTTTT	CASNDRDTGELFF
NA	TRBV14	NA	TRBJ1-1	TGTGCCAGCAGCCAAGTAGGGCAGGGCGGAATCACTGAAGCTTTCTTT	CASSQVGQGGITEAFF
TRBD2	TRBV2	NA	TRBJ2-5	TGTGCCAGCAATCGGGGGGGCCCACAAGAGACCCAGTACTTC	CASNRGGPQETQYF
NA	TRBV5-4	NA	TRBJ1-6	TGTGCCAGCAGCCGAAGGGAGGGAAATAATTCACCCCTCCACTTT	CASSRREGNNSPLHF
NA	TRBV7-2	NA	TRBJ1-5	TGTGCCAGCAGCGCCAGACTGTTAAATCAGCCCCAGCATTTT	CASSARLLNQPQHF
NA	TRBV6-5	NA	TRBJ1-1	TGTGCCACCCGACAGGATAGGAGTAAAAACACTGAAGCTTTCTTT	CATRQDRSKNTEAFF
NA	TRBV28	NA	TRBJ1-2	TGTGCCAGCAGCCTCGCACCAGGGAGGTCTAACTATGGCTACACCTTC	CASSLAPGRSNYGYTF
NA	TRBV11-2	NA	TRBJ1-5	TGTGCCAGCAGCAACGGGAGAAATCAGCCCCAGCATTTT	CASSNGRNQPQHF
TRBD1	TRBV4-2	once	TRBJ2-1	TGTGCCAGCAGCCCGGGACAGGGTCGACCGAGCTCCTACAATGAGCAGTTCTTC	CASSPGQGRPSSYNEQFF
NA	TRBV28	NA	TRBJ2-2	TGTGCCAGCAGTTTATGGAGCGGCACCGGGGAGCTGTTTTTT	CASSLWSGTGELFF
TRBD1	TRBV6-5	NA	TRBJ1-2	TGTGCCAGCAAATCGACAGGGGGCGCCTATGGCTACACCTTC	CASKSTGGAYGYTF
NA	TRBV3-1/TRBV3-2	NA	TRBJ1-1	TGTGCCAGCAGCCTTTTCCGGGGGGCGCACACTGAAGCTTTCTTT	CASSLFRGAHTEAFF
NA	TRBV11-2	once	TRBJ1-1	TGTGCCAGCAGCTTAGGCACTGCCACTGAAGCTTTCTTT	CASSLGTATEAFF
NA	TRBV24-1	NA	TRBJ1-1	TGTGCCACCAGTGAGCCAGGGGCGACGAACACTGAAGCTTTCTTT	CATSEPGATNTEAFF
NA	TRBV19	NA	TRBJ1-5	TGTGCCAGTACCCCAGGTCAGTTCAATCAGCCCCAGCATTTT	CASTPGQFNQPQHF
TRBD2	TRBV5-5	NA	TRBJ2-3	TGTGCCAGCAGAGTCGGGACTAGCGGTAGCACAGATACGCAGTATTTT	CASRVGTSGSTDTQYF
NA	TRBV29-1	once	TRBJ1-2	TGCAGCGTTGGACAGATCGATGGCTACACCTTC	CSVGQIDGYTF
NA	TRBV15	once	TRBJ1-2	TGTGCCACCAGCAGACAGAATAATGGCTACACCTTC	CATSRQNNGYTF
NA	TRBV24-1	NA	TRBJ2-5	TGTGCCACCAGTGATTTGCATTCCACTATCGGACACTTGTACCAAGAGACCCAGTACTTC	CATSDLHSTIGHLYQETQYF
TRBD1	TRBV7-8	NA	TRBJ1-5	TGTGCCAGCAAGAAGGGACAGGGGGCGTCTGATGAACAGCCCCAGCATTTT	CASKKGQGASDEQPQHF
TRBD2	TRBV3-1/TRBV3-2	NA	TRBJ2-1	TGTGCCAGCAGCAAAGGCCGTCAAGCGGGGGGGCCCAATGAGCAGTTCTTC	CASSKGRQAGGPNEQFF
TRBD1	TRBV5-1	NA	TRBJ1-2	TGCGCCAGCAGCTTGGGGGGACAGGGGAACTATGGCTACACCTTC	CASSLGGQGNYGYTF